This passage covers 28 T cell receptor beta chains from one sample sequenced in a study of cytomegalovirus exposure and HLA in healthy donors. The PCR employed 60 Vbeta primers together with 13 Jbeta primers. The assay was immunoSEQ multiplex PCR, and TCRdb's table has in-frame clones only and misses some. The sample records about 190,000 clones, around 86% being singletons. What was sequenced was PBMCs. Every receptor here comes from a man aged 30 to 39 in good health and CMV-seronegative.

This sequence joins TRBV29-1 and TRBJ1-1; D is possibly TRBD1 (5 bases). The V end was cut by 8 bases, the J end by 3 bases, with 13 bases between. Looked up from germline, CDR1 is SQVTM and CDR2 is ANQGSEA. This CDR3 spans 12 amino acids. The CDR3 loop is CSTSGGDTEAFF. The CDR3 DNA is TGCAGCACAAGTGGGGGGGACACTGAAGCTTTCTTT. Full variable domain (rest looked up from reference TRBV29-1 and TRBJ1-1): SAVISQKPSRDICQRGTSLTIQCQVDSQVTMMFWYRQQPGQSLTLIATANQGSEATYESGFVIDKFPISRPNLTFSTLTVSNMSPEDSSIYLCSTSGGDTEAFFGQGTRLTVV.

The rearrangement links TRBV6-5 to TRBJ1-4; possibly TRBD1 for D (6 bases). Germline lookup yields CDR1 MNHEY and CDR2 SVGAGI. With 0 bases removed from V and 10 bases from J, the gap between germline ends came to 15 bases. The CDR3 is made up of 15 amino acids. The CDR3 loop reads CASSYSGGQGRKLFF. Written as DNA, the CDR3 is TGTGCCAGCAGTTACTCGGGGGGGCAAGGAAGAAAACTGTTTTTT.

V is TRBV29-1 and J is TRBJ2-7; the match to TRBD2 covers 9 bases. Trimming cost V 7 bases and J 4 bases; bases outside gene matches: 11. This CDR3 has 14 residues. Germline-derived CDR1 and CDR2 are SQVTM and ANQGSEA. CDR3 loop: CSAILREGLYEQYF. The DNA for the CDR3 is TGCAGCGCAATTTTGCGGGAGGGCCTATACGAGCAGTACTTC.

The gene calls are TRBV2 and TRBJ2-2; 7 bases line up with TRBD2. The CDR3 contains 13 residues. The germline CDR1 and CDR2 sequences are SNHLY and FYNNEI. Unmatched junction bases numbered 6, after V lost 5 bases and J lost 9 bases. Written as DNA, the CDR3 is TGTGCCAGCAGTCGACTAGCTATCAGGGAGCTGTTTTTT. Amino acid sequence: CASSRLAIRELFF.

The gene calls are TRBV11-2 and TRBJ1-1; D is ambiguous. This CDR3 spans 13 amino acids. V lost 1 base, J lost 1 base, and 4 bases lay in between. Germline V gives CDR1 SGHAT, CDR2 FQNNGV. CDR3 protein: CASSLGQNTEAFF. As DNA, the CDR3 is TGTGCCAGCAGCTTAGGACAGAACACTGAAGCTTTCTTT. The full variable domain, rest sourced from reference TRBV11-2 and TRBJ1-1, is EAGVAQSPRYKIIEKRQSVAFWCNPISGHATLYWYQQILGQGPKLLIQFQNNGVVDDSQLPKDRFSAERLKGVDSTLKIQPAKLEDSAVYLCASSLGQNTEAFFGQGTRLTVV.

This clone was seen just once. This chain joins TRBV6-1 and TRBJ2-1; no reliable D call. Trimming left V 0 bases short and J 12 bases short, with 15 bases between. CDR3 length: 14 residues. CDR1 is MNHNS and CDR2 is SASEGT in the germline V gene. The DNA of the CDR3 is TGTGCCAGCAGTGAAGCGCTTCGAGAACCGGTGCAGTTCTTC. Translation: CASSEALREPVQFF.

This clone was observed a few times. The rearrangement uses TRBV4-2 and TRBJ2-7; D perhaps matches TRBD1 (6 bases). The V gene's germline CDR1 is LGHNA and CDR2 YNFKEQ. The CDR3 totals 17 residues. Deletions cut 1 base from V and 2 bases from J, with 18 bases between. CDR3 DNA sequence: TGTGCCAGCAGCCAAGCCGGGACAAAGGTTGCACCCTACGAGCAGTACTTC. It encodes CASSQAGTKVAPYEQYF.

The gene calls are TRBV27 and TRBJ1-1, with TRBD1 as a possible D gene (5 bases). There are 17 residues in the CDR3. Germline CDR1 is MNHEY and CDR2 is SMNVEV (reference sequence). V lost 6 bases, J lost 2 bases, and 22 bases lay in between. DNA of the CDR3: TGTGCCAGCAGCTCTGTTTCTCCCAGGCAGGGAAACACTGAAGCTTTCTTT. Its protein is CASSSVSPRQGNTEAFF.

This chain joins TRBV2 and TRBJ2-7, with D tentatively TRBD1 (6 bases). The CDR3 has 16 residues. Germline loops: CDR1 SNHLY, CDR2 FYNNEI. Trimming stripped 3 bases from V and 0 bases from J, with 15 bases between. The CDR3, as DNA: TGTGCCAGCAGTGAGAGGGGGAGAACTGGCTCCTACGAGCAGTACTTC. Translation gives CASSERGRTGSYEQYF.

This sequence joins TRBV5-1 and TRBJ1-6, with unresolved D. The V and J ends lost 2 bases and 5 bases respectively, with 11 bases between them. The germline V gene has CDR1 SGHRS and CDR2 YFSETQ. The CDR3 consists of 15 residues. The CDR3 coding sequence is TGCGCCAGCAGCTTTAATTCAGGCGATAATTCACCCCTCCACTTT. Encoded protein: CASSFNSGDNSPLHF.

This clone was observed a few times. This sequence joins TRBV19 and TRBJ1-3; D is perhaps TRBD1 (6 bases). Germline V gene lookup returns CDR1 LNHDA and CDR2 SQIVND (reference sequence). The V and J ends lost 3 bases and 4 bases respectively, with 13 bases between them. The CDR3 extends over 15 amino acids. Written as DNA, the CDR3 is TGTGCCAGTAGTATCTCGGGACACGGGGGAAACACCATATATTTT. Translated: CASSISGHGGNTIYF.

The chain carries TRBV7-9 and TRBJ2-5, with D possibly matching TRBD2 (7 bases). Germline V gene data show CDR1 as SEHNR and CDR2 as FQNEAQ (reference sequence). The CDR3 spans 14 residues. V gave up 6 bases and J gave up 3 bases, with 14 bases separating them. The CDR3 region has the DNA TGTGCCAGCAGAAGGGGGGGCGACGAAGAGACCCAGTACTTC. This encodes CASRRGGDEETQYF.

In its sample, this clone was seen once. This chain joins TRBV28 and TRBJ1-5; TRBD1 is a possible D gene (6 bases). The CDR3 totals 12 residues. Germline CDR1 reads MDHEN; CDR2 reads SYDVKM. V was trimmed by 3 bases and J by 7 bases, leaving 7 bases between them. The DNA for the CDR3 is TGTGCCAGCAGTTTTCAGGGGCAGCCCCAGCATTTT. Protein: CASSFQGQPQHF. Filled out from reference TRBV28 and TRBJ1-5, the complete variable domain reads DVKVTQSSRYLVKRTGEKVFLECVQDMDHENMFWYRQDPGLGLRLIYFSYDVKMKEKGDIPEGYSVSREKKERFSLILESASTNQTSMYLCASSFQGQPQHFGDGTRLSIL.

This sequence joins TRBV28 and TRBJ1-1; D gene ambiguous. V lost 1 base to trimming and J lost 0 bases, with 9 bases between them. The CDR3 contains 15 residues. The germline CDR1 and CDR2 sequences are MDHEN and SYDVKM. CDR3 DNA: TGTGCCAGCAGTTTATCTGGCAGAATGAACACTGAAGCTTTCTTT. Translated, it gives CASSLSGRMNTEAFF.

The genes are TRBV4-2 and TRBJ2-2, with a weak D call TRBD1 (5 bases). The germline V gene has CDR1 LGHNA and CDR2 YNFKEQ. Trimming pared 2 bases from V and 2 bases from J, leaving 9 bases between. This CDR3 is built from 15 residues. The CDR3 is CASSQPGLNTGELFF. The CDR3 DNA sequence: TGTGCCAGCAGCCAACCAGGGCTAAACACCGGGGAGCTGTTTTTT.

J is TRBJ1-5 and V is TRBV28, with 10 bases lining up with TRBD1. With V trimmed by 3 bases and J by 1 base, 6 bases remained unmatched. CDR1 and CDR2 from the germline V gene are MDHEN and SYDVKM. The CDR3 runs 17 residues. In DNA, the CDR3 is TGTGCCAGCAGTTTTCCTGGACAGGGGGGGAGCAATCAGCCCCAGCATTTT. Its protein is CASSFPGQGGSNQPQHF.

The chain couples TRBV19 to TRBJ1-1; D remains unclear. The CDR3 is 15 residues long. Germline V gives CDR1 LNHDA, CDR2 SQIVND (reference sequence). Trimming took 5 bases from V and 6 from J, leaving 19 bases between them. CDR3 DNA sequence: TGTGCCAGTAGTCTAGCTGTCCAGCCGGGAGCTGAAGCTTTCTTT. Its protein is CASSLAVQPGAEAFF.

The table lists this clone with a few counts. This chain connects TRBV5-4 to TRBJ2-2; 8 bases align to TRBD1. The CDR3 runs 16 residues. V trimming: 3 bases; J trimming: 3 bases; junction bases outside the gene matches: 7. Germline V lookup: CDR1 SGHNT, CDR2 YYREEE (reference sequence). The CDR3 here is CASSSGQGRDTGELFF. As DNA, the CDR3 is TGTGCCAGCAGCTCTGGACAGGGAAGGGACACCGGGGAGCTGTTTTTT.

The J gene is TRBJ2-7, the V gene TRBV7-6, with 7 bases matching TRBD2. The CDR3 loop spans 13 amino acids. The V segment lost 5 bases and the J segment 6 bases; nucleotides outside the gene matches: 7. Germline V gene data show CDR1 as SGHVS and CDR2 as FNYEAQ. The CDR3 here is CASSQGTTAEQYF. CDR3 nucleotide sequence: TGTGCCAGCAGCCAAGGGACTACTGCCGAGCAGTACTTC.

A few counts support this clone. This chain uses TRBV6-6 with TRBJ2-7, with D possibly TRBD2 on 5 matching bases. Germline loops: CDR1 MNHNY, CDR2 SVGAGI (reference sequence). The CDR3 contains 11 residues. Trimming cost V 6 bases and J 7 bases, with 10 bases left between them. The CDR3 sequence: CASSRGNEQYF. The CDR3 nucleotides read TGTGCCAGCAGCCGGGGTAATGAGCAGTACTTC.

The rearrangement links TRBV18 to TRBJ1-5; 7 nucleotides agree with TRBD1. The CDR3 spans 15 residues. V was pared by 3 bases and J by 3 bases, with 5 bases of the junction left unmatched. Germline V lookup: CDR1 KGHSH, CDR2 LQKENI. The CDR3 DNA follows: TGTGCCAGCTCACCTGCAGGGGGTTACAATCAGCCCCAGCATTTT. Its protein product is CASSPAGGYNQPQHF.

This clone was counted once. The chain employs TRBV7-9 and TRBJ2-1; 10 nucleotides line up with TRBD2. Germline V gives CDR1 SEHNR, CDR2 FQNEAQ (reference sequence). J was trimmed by 6 bases and V by 1 base; bases with no gene match: 15. The CDR3 extends over 19 amino acids. CDR3 region: CASSLVPLRTSGPFNEQFF. In nucleotides, the CDR3 is TGTGCCAGCAGCTTAGTCCCTTTACGGACTAGCGGACCCTTCAATGAGCAGTTCTTC.

The table lists this clone with a few counts. The chain links TRBV25-1 to TRBJ1-5; TRBD1 aligns across 10 bases. Germline assignment: CDR1 MGHDK and CDR2 SYGVNS. Unmatched junction bases numbered 2, after V lost 3 bases and J lost 6 bases. The CDR3 consists of 14 residues. The CDR3 region has the DNA TGTGCCAGCAGTGACGGACAGGGGGGTCAGCCCCAGCATTTT. Translated: CASSDGQGGQPQHF.

The chain has TRBV29-1 and TRBJ1-2; TRBD1 aligns across 7 bases. This CDR3 has 12 residues. V shed 4 bases and J 4 bases; nucleotides not matched to a gene: 3. Looked up from germline, CDR1 is SQVTM and CDR2 is ANQGSEA. The CDR3 DNA is TGCAGCGTTGCCGGGACAGTCTATGGCTACACCTTC. Its translation is CSVAGTVYGYTF. Full variable domain (missing parts from reference TRBV29-1 and TRBJ1-2): SAVISQKPSRDICQRGTSLTIQCQVDSQVTMMFWYRQQPGQSLTLIATANQGSEATYESGFVIDKFPISRPNLTFSTLTVSNMSPEDSSIYLCSVAGTVYGYTFGSGTRLTVV.

The chain employs TRBV6-1 and TRBJ1-5, with D possibly matching TRBD1 (6 bases). Germline values: CDR1 MNHNS, CDR2 SASEGT. The CDR3 has 15 amino acids. The germline V and J ends were trimmed by 6 bases and 0 bases, with 12 bases remaining between them. CDR3 nucleotides: TGTGCCAGCAGCTATACACAGGGTAGCAATCAGCCCCAGCATTTT. This codes for CASSYTQGSNQPQHF.

This sequence joins TRBV18 and TRBJ1-6; D not resolved. CDR3 length equals 15 residues. V lost 2 bases, J lost 5 bases, and 10 bases lay in between. Germline V gene lookup returns CDR1 KGHSH and CDR2 LQKENI. The DNA of the CDR3 is TGTGCCAGCTCACCAGGCCTCCAGGATAATTCACCCCTCCACTTT. Residues: CASSPGLQDNSPLHF. Combining the CDR3 with reference TRBV18 and TRBJ1-6 gives the whole variable domain NAGVMQNPRHLVRRRGQEARLRCSPMKGHSHVYWYRQLPEEGLKFMVYLQKENIIDESGMPKERFSAEFPKEGPSILRIQQVVRGDSAAYFCASSPGLQDNSPLHFGNGTRLTVT.

This chain links TRBV7-2 with TRBJ1-1; 7 bases agree with TRBD1. J lost 2 bases, V lost 2 bases, and 14 bases had no gene match. Germline CDR1 is SGHTA and CDR2 is FQGNSA. The CDR3 length is 18 residues. The CDR3 protein is CASSLRVMMGQSNTEAFF. The CDR3 bases are TGTGCCAGCAGCTTAAGGGTCATGATGGGACAGTCTAACACTGAAGCTTTCTTT.

The chain uses TRBV2 and TRBJ2-2, with D tentatively TRBD1 (6 bases). Germline CDR1 is SNHLY and CDR2 is FYNNEI. This CDR3 comprises 15 residues. V lost 7 bases, J lost 6 bases, and 18 bases lay in between. CDR3 in amino acids: CASKGAGERAGELFF. CDR3 nucleotide sequence: TGTGCCAGCAAGGGCGCAGGGGAAAGGGCCGGGGAGCTGTTTTTT.